The next 11 T cell receptor beta chains were all read from a single sample in a study of blood T cell repertoires in COVID-19. Generated by immunoSEQ multiplex PCR, the TCRdb table keeps only in-frame clones and is missing some. There are about 310,000 clones in the sample; about nine tenths occur only once, and 1% lies in the top ten. Sample: peripheral blood. The receptors come from a man aged 45 to 65 with active or convalescent COVID-19.

About this clone: The same CDR3 arises from other DNA sequences in this sample as well. The V and J genes are TRBV5-1 and TRBJ2-2; no definite D call. The CDR3 totals 14 residues. Germline CDR1 reads SGHRS; CDR2 reads YFSETQ. The V end lost 2 bases, the J end lost 0 bases, and 5 bases lay between the germline ends. CDR3 residues: CASSLTSNTGELFF. The DNA of the CDR3 is TGCGCCAGCAGCTTAACATCGAACACCGGGGAGCTGTTTTTT. The entire variable domain, with the rest obtained from reference TRBV5-1 and TRBJ2-2, is as follows: KAGVTQTPRYLIKTRGQQVTLSCSPISGHRSVSWYQQTPGQGLQFLFEYFSETQRNKGNFPGRFSGRQFSNSRSEMNVSTLELGDSALYLCASSLTSNTGELFFGEGSRLTVL.

The chain has TRBV11-3 and TRBJ2-1; no reliable D call. The CDR3 is 13 amino acids. The V gene lost 6 bases and the J gene lost 9 bases, with 15 bases spanning the gap. Germline CDR1 SGHNT, CDR2 YENEEA. CDR3 amino acids: CASRRPGSSEQFF. CDR3 in DNA: TGTGCCAGCAGACGTCCCGGGTCGAGTGAGCAGTTCTTC.

This chain joins TRBV7-8 and TRBJ2-3, with TRBD1 identical over 11 bases. This CDR3 has 16 amino acids. The junction had 7 bases not matched to a gene; V was cut back by 4 bases and J by 4 bases. Germline assignment: CDR1 SGHVS and CDR2 FQNEAQ. The CDR3 protein is CASSSNRDRGSDTQYF. The DNA of the CDR3 is TGTGCCAGCAGCTCGAATCGGGACAGGGGGTCAGATACGCAGTATTTT.

The chain joins TRBV15 to TRBJ1-5; D is perhaps TRBD1 (5 bases). This CDR3 is built from 13 residues. V gave up 3 bases and J gave up 4 bases, with 7 bases separating them. The germline V gene has CDR1 LNHNV and CDR2 YYDKDF (reference sequence). CDR3 region: CATSRTANQPQHF. The CDR3 DNA sequence: TGTGCCACCAGCAGGACAGCTAATCAGCCCCAGCATTTT.

The chain carries TRBV19 and TRBJ2-4, with 8 positions matching TRBD1. Germline V gene data show CDR1 as LNHDA and CDR2 as SQIVND (reference sequence). This CDR3 comprises 14 residues. With V trimmed by 6 bases and J by 7 bases, 8 bases remained unmatched. The CDR3 DNA sequence: TGTGCCAGTAGCGAATGGACAGGGAAGAACATTCAGTACTTC. Translating gives CASSEWTGKNIQYF.

The rearrangement joins TRBV7-3 to TRBJ1-5; 8 bases are a match to TRBD1. The CDR3 covers 20 residues. After removal of 2 bases from V and 1 base from J, the junction contained 16 bases not matched to a gene. Germline loops: CDR1 SGHTA, CDR2 FQGTGA. The CDR3 sequence is CASSLLKAVGQGHSNQPQHF. The CDR3 DNA sequence: TGTGCCAGCAGCTTACTGAAGGCCGTCGGACAGGGTCACAGCAATCAGCCCCAGCATTTT.

The V and J genes are TRBV2 and TRBJ1-5; D remains ambiguous. Trimming took off 2 bases at V and 1 base at J, with 12 bases between the two ends. Germline V gene data show CDR1 as SNHLY and CDR2 as FYNNEI. The CDR3 runs 16 residues. CDR3 nucleotides: TGTGCCAGCAGTGAATCGCCGGGGATAAGCAATCAGCCCCAGCATTTT. As protein: CASSESPGISNQPQHF.

CDR3 loop: CATTSGGEQFF. The CDR3 DNA follows: TGTGCCACCACGAGCGGAGGTGAGCAGTTCTTC. The J gene is TRBJ2-1, the V gene TRBV24-1, with D possibly matching TRBD2 (5 bases). Germline CDR1 KGHDR, CDR2 SFDVKD. CDR3 length: 11 amino acids. Trimming took off 8 bases at V and 9 bases at J, with 10 bases between the two ends.

The rearrangement links TRBV21-1 to TRBJ1-5; TRBD1, as called in the table, went unchecked against the DNA. TRBV21-1 is noted as a pseudogene. This CDR3 is built from 21 residues. The CDR3 DNA is TGTGCCAGCAGCAAAGCGCGCCCCTTACGACACAAACAGTCCCTCAATCAGCCCCAGCATTTT. Protein sequence: CASSKARPLRHKQSLNQPQHF.

V is TRBV28 and J is TRBJ1-5, with 8 positions matching TRBD1. The CDR3 is made up of 15 amino acids. With V trimmed by 5 bases and J by 2 bases, 5 bases remained unmatched. Germline V CDR1 and CDR2: MDHEN, SYDVKM. Here the CDR3 reads CASSDWDRRNQPQHF. The CDR3, as DNA: TGTGCCAGCAGTGACTGGGACAGGCGCAATCAGCCCCAGCATTTT.

Of note for this clone: The sample carries other DNA sequences with the same CDR3. The chain links TRBV28 to TRBJ1-2, with 9 nucleotides matching TRBD1. Trimming at V came to 4 bases and at J to 2 bases, leaving 2 bases not matched to a gene. The V gene's germline CDR1 is MDHEN and CDR2 SYDVKM. The length of the CDR3 is 14 residues. Written as DNA, the CDR3 is TGTGCCAGCAGTTCGGGACAGGGCAACTATGGCTACACCTTC. Protein: CASSSGQGNYGYTF.